These 21 T cell receptor beta chains originate from one sample sequenced in a study of blood T cells in healthy people across ages. Primers used in a second PCR of about 7 to 11 cycles were a sample-barcoded 5' primer and a J-beta primer mix. MiXCR was run by TCRdb on the 5' RACE reads, yielding one entry per CDR3 protein. In the table there are about 640,000 distinct CDR3 sequences, about 30% of which are singletons. Sequenced material: blood. All receptors come from a woman older than 75 in good health.

This clonotype was detected ten times or more. The chain joins TRBV10-3 to TRBJ2-7; no reliable D call. CDR3 size: 11 residues. The ends were cut back, 5 bases at V and 0 bases at J, with 2 bases in the middle. Germline CDR1 reads ENHRY; CDR2 reads SYGVKD. The CDR3 region is CAISSSYEQYF. The DNA for the CDR3 is TGTGCCATCAGTAGCTCCTACGAGCAGTACTTC.

This clonotype has ten or more counts. CDR3 bases: TGCAGCGCATTGGGGGCAGGGACTTATGGCTACACCTTC. It yields the protein CSALGAGTYGYTF. The rearrangement uses TRBV29-1 and TRBJ1-2, with D perhaps TRBD1 (6 bases). Trimming removed 7 bases from V and 5 bases from J, with 17 bases in between. CDR3 size: 13 residues. Germline assignment: CDR1 SQVTM and CDR2 ANQGSEA.

This sequence joins TRBV20-1 and TRBJ2-7; the D gene could be TRBD1 or TRBD2 (5 bases each). This CDR3 is built from 12 residues. Trimming removed 6 bases from V and 2 bases from J, with 11 bases in between. CDR1 DFQATT and CDR2 SNEGSKA come from the germline V gene (reference sequence). CDR3 coding DNA: TGCAGTGCAGGGACGGATCCCTACGAGCAGTACTTC. It yields the protein CSAGTDPYEQYF.

This chain links TRBV15 with TRBJ1-5; D not resolved. Germline assignment: CDR1 LNHNV and CDR2 YYDKDF (reference sequence). The V gene lost 0 bases and the J gene lost 3 bases, with 12 bases spanning the gap. This CDR3 contains 16 residues. CDR3 in DNA: TGTGCCACCAGCAGAGAATCGGTTGTCACCAATCAGCCCCAGCATTTT. Amino acids: CATSRESVVTNQPQHF.

This clonotype was seen repeatedly, ten times or more. The J gene is TRBJ2-1, the V gene TRBV4-2; tentatively, D is TRBD1 or TRBD2 (5 bases each). The ends were cut back, 1 base at V and 0 bases at J, with 7 bases in the middle. Per the germline V gene, CDR1 is LGHNA and CDR2 is YNFKEQ. This CDR3 has 15 residues. Written as DNA, the CDR3 is TGTGCCAGCAGCCAAGGGGGGAGCTCCTACAATGAGCAGTTCTTC. It yields the protein CASSQGGSSYNEQFF.

This clonotype was observed a handful of times. This may come from a read error, since a much larger clone is one base off. This rearrangement joins TRBV12-3 or TRBV12-4 to TRBJ1-2; D remains unclear. This CDR3 is 15 amino acids long. CDR3 in DNA: TGTGCCAGCAGTCCCCGGATGCGCCGTGACTATGGCTACATCTTC. Translated, it gives CASSPRMRRDYGYIF.

The table lists this clonotype with a few counts. V and J are TRBV7-9 and TRBJ1-5, with D uncertain. From germline, CDR1 is SEHNR and CDR2 FQNEAQ (reference sequence). Trimming took 1 base from V and 7 from J, leaving 8 bases between them. The length of the CDR3 is 13 residues. CDR3 protein: CASSLGGTQPQHF. The CDR3 DNA follows: TGTGCCAGCAGCTTAGGTGGTACCCAGCCCCAGCATTTT.

Concerning this clonotype itself: One base away lies a much larger clone, so this may be a sequencing read error. V is TRBV5-1 and J is TRBJ2-1; D might be TRBD2 (6 bases). The DNA end favors TRBJ2-7, so the J call may be wrong. Germline lookup yields CDR1 SGHRS and CDR2 YFSETQ. The CDR3 runs to 15 residues. DNA for the CDR3: TGCGCCAGCAGCTTGGCGGGGGTCTCCTACAATGAGCAGTACTTC. It is translated as CASSLAGVSYNEQYF.

This chain joins TRBV5-1 and TRBJ2-3; 9 nucleotides match TRBD2. CDR1 and CDR2 (germline): SGHRS, YFSETQ. The length of the CDR3 is 16 residues. With V trimmed by 6 bases and J by 0 bases, 8 bases remained unmatched. The CDR3 coding sequence is TGCGCCAGCACCCCTCTAGCGGGACAAAGCACAGATACGCAGTATTTT. Its translation: CASTPLAGQSTDTQYF.

Only a few counts were recorded for this clonotype. The rearrangement joins TRBV4-3 to TRBJ2-7; 8 bases match TRBD1. This CDR3 has 16 residues. CDR1 is LGHNA and CDR2 is YSLEER in the germline V gene. The junction had 7 bases not matched to a gene; V was cut back by 0 bases and J by 3 bases. CDR3 nucleotide sequence: TGCGCCAGCAGCCAAGAAAGGACAGGGTTTAACTACGAGCAGTACTTC. It is translated as CASSQERTGFNYEQYF.

This clonotype was observed many times. The J gene is TRBJ2-7, the V gene TRBV11-2; tentative D call: TRBD2 (6 bases). From germline, CDR1 is SGHAT and CDR2 FQNNGV. Trimming removed 4 bases at V and 1 base at J, with 11 bases between. This CDR3 spans 14 amino acids. The CDR3 here is CASSWGEASYEQYF. The CDR3 DNA sequence: TGTGCCAGCAGCTGGGGGGAGGCGTCCTACGAGCAGTACTTC.

This clonotype was seen many times. The CDR3 is CASSQGGHIRGYEQYF. For the CDR3, the DNA is TGCGCCAGCAGCCAAGGGGGTCACATCAGGGGCTACGAGCAGTACTTC. The chain employs TRBV4-1 and TRBJ2-7; D might be TRBD1 (6 bases). This CDR3 is 16 amino acids long. V lost 1 base and J 3 bases, leaving 16 bases between the germline ends. The germline V gene encodes CDR1 MGHRA and CDR2 YSYEKL.

This clonotype came up a few times. The V gene is TRBV14, the J gene TRBJ2-5, with TRBD2 matching over 7 bases. Losses at the gene ends were 4 bases for V and 11 bases for J; bases not matched to a gene: 13. Germline CDR1 is SGHDN and CDR2 is FVKESK. The CDR3 spans 14 residues. In DNA form, the CDR3 reads TGTGCCAGCAGCCGGGGGGGGTCCTACAATGAGCAGTACTTC. It encodes CASSRGGSYNEQYF.

There are many counts of this clonotype. This chain joins TRBV6-1 and TRBJ2-5; 8 bases are shared with TRBD1. This CDR3 has 13 residues. Trimming took 6 bases from V and 4 from J; bases not matched to a gene: 4. The germline CDR1 and CDR2 sequences are MNHNS and SASEGT. In nucleotides, the CDR3 is TGTGCCAGCAGACAAACAGGGGGAGAGACCCAGTACTTC. Protein product: CASRQTGGETQYF.

This clonotype was found many times. A read error may explain this, as a much larger clone is one base away. V is TRBV12-3 or TRBV12-4 and J is TRBJ2-5; TRBD2 aligns across 7 bases. Trimming removed 3 bases from V and 11 bases from J; junction bases left unmatched: 15. The CDR3 length is 15 residues. Written as DNA, the CDR3 is TGTGCCAGCAGTTTGGGGCTAGCGGTTTACAATGAGCAGTACTTC. It codes for CASSLGLAVYNEQYF.

This clonotype was counted ten times or more. V is TRBV20-1 and J is TRBJ2-3, with TRBD2 as a possible D gene (5 bases). Germline CDR1 reads DFQATT; CDR2 reads SNEGSKA (reference sequence). This CDR3 region has 15 residues. V was pared by 3 bases and J by 0 bases, with 13 bases between. CDR3 nucleotide sequence: TGCAGTGCTAGGGACCGAGCGGTTAGCACAGATACGCAGTATTTT. Translation gives CSARDRAVSTDTQYF.

This clonotype was detected many times. The genes are TRBV20-1 and TRBJ2-7, with TRBD1 matching over 11 bases. V shed 6 bases, J shed 4 bases, and the junction held 5 bases outside the gene matches. CDR1 DFQATT and CDR2 SNEGSKA come from the germline V gene (reference sequence). The CDR3 has 13 amino acids. CDR3 in amino acids: CSAAGQGAYEQYF. In DNA form, the CDR3 reads TGCAGTGCCGCCGGACAGGGGGCATACGAGCAGTACTTC.

This clonotype showed up many times. The chain employs TRBV7-9 and TRBJ2-3, with D possibly matching TRBD1 (5 bases). V was trimmed by 3 bases and J by 2 bases, leaving 15 bases between them. The germline CDR1 and CDR2 sequences are SEHNR and FQNEAQ (reference sequence). The CDR3 runs 16 residues. The CDR3 sequence: CASSFLSVGLTDTQYF. For the CDR3, the DNA is TGTGCCAGCAGCTTCCTAAGTGTGGGGCTCACAGATACGCAGTATTTT.

This chain links TRBV2 with TRBJ1-1, with D unresolved. Deletions cut 5 bases from V and 2 bases from J, with 9 bases between. CDR3 size: 13 residues. Germline loops: CDR1 SNHLY, CDR2 FYNNEI. CDR3 DNA: TGTGCCAGCAGTTGGGAGACAAACACTGAAGCTTTCTTT. Its protein product is CASSWETNTEAFF.

Ten or more counts support this clonotype. The V gene is TRBV5-1, the J gene TRBJ2-7; 8 positions agree with TRBD1. Germline values: CDR1 SGHRS, CDR2 YFSETQ. J gave up 7 bases and V 4 bases, and 10 bases lay outside the gene matches. The length of the CDR3 is 14 residues. The DNA of the CDR3 is TGCGCCAGCAGCCCGGGGCAGGGGGCGCGGGAGCAGTACTTC. Encoded protein: CASSPGQGAREQYF. The variable domain in full, completed from reference TRBV5-1 and TRBJ2-7, reads KAGVTQTPRYLIKTRGQQVTLSCSPISGHRSVSWYQQTPGQGLQFLFEYFSETQRNKGNFPGRFSGRQFSNSRSEMNVSTLELGDSALYLCASSPGQGAREQYFGPGTRLTVT.

This clonotype was seen at least ten times. This chain uses TRBV7-2 with TRBJ2-7, with TRBD1 as a possible D gene (5 bases). V was cut by 5 bases and J by 5 bases, with 16 bases left in between. The germline gives CDR1 SGHTA, CDR2 FQGNSA. The CDR3 is 14 amino acids. The CDR3 loop reads CASSPPPGRDEQYF. The CDR3 bases are TGTGCCAGCAGCCCTCCCCCAGGGCGTGACGAGCAGTACTTC.